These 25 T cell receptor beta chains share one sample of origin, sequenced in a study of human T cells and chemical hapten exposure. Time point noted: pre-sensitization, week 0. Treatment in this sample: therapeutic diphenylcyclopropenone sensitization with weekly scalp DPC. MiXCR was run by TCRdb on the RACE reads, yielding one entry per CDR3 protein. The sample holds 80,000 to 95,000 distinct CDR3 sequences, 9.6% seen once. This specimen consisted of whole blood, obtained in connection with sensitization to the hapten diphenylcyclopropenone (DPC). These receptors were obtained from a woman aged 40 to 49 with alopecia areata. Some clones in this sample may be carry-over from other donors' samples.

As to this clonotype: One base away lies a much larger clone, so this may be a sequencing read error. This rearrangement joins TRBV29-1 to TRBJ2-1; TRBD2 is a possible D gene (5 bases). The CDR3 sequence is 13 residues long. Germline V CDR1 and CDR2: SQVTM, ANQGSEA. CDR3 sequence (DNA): TGCAGCGTTGTGGAGCGGACCTACAATGAGCAGATCTTC. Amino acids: CSVVERTYNEQIF.

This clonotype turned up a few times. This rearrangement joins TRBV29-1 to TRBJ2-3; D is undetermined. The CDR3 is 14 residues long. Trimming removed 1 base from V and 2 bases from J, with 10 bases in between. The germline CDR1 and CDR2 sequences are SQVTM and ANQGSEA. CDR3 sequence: CSVEGGAITDTQYF. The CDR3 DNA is TGCAGCGTTGAAGGAGGAGCGATCACAGATACGCAGTATTTT.

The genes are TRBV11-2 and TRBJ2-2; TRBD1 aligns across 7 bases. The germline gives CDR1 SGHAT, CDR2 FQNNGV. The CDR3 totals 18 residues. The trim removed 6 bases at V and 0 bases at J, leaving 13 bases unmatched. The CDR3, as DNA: TGTGCCAGCAGACCTCTCAACTCGGACAGGCCGAACACCGGGGAGCTGTTTTTT. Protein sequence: CASRPLNSDRPNTGELFF.

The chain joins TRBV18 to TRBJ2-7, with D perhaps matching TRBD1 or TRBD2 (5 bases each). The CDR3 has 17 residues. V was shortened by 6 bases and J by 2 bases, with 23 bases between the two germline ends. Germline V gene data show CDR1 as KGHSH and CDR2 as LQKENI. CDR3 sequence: CASSRGQGGLLPYEQYF. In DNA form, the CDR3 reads TGTGCCAGCTCGAGGGGTCAGGGCGGGCTACTTCCCTACGAGCAGTACTTC.

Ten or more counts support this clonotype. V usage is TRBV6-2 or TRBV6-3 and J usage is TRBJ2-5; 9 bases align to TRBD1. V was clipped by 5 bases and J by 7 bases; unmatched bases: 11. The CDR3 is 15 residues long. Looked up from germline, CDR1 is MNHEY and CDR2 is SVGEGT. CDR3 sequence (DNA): TGTGCCAGCAGTACGGAGGGACAGGGTGCTGGGACCCAGTACTTC. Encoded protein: CASSTEGQGAGTQYF.

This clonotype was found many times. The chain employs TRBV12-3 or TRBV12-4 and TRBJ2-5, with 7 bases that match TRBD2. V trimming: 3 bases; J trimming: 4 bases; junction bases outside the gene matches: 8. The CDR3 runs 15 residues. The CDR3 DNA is TGTGCCAGCAGTTTTCAGCGGGGCAAGGCAGAGACCCAGTACTTC. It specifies CASSFQRGKAETQYF.

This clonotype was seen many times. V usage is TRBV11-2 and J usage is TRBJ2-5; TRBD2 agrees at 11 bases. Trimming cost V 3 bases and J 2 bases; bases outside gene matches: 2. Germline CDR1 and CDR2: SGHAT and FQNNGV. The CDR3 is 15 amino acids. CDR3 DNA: TGTGCCAGCAGCTTGCCTAGCGGGGGGCAAGAGACCCAGTACTTC. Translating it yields CASSLPSGGQETQYF.

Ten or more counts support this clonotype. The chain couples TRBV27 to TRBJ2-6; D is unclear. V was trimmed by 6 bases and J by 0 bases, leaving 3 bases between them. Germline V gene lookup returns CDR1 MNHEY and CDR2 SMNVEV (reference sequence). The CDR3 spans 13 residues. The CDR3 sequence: CASRRSGANVLTF. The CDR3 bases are TGTGCCAGCAGGCGCTCTGGGGCCAACGTCCTGACTTTC.

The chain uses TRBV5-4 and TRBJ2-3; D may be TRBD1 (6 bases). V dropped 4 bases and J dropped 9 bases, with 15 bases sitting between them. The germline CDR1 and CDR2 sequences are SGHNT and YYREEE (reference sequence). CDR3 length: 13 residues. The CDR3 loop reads CASSNRDTGTQYF. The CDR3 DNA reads TGTGCCAGCAGCAACCGGGACACTGGAACGCAGTATTTT.

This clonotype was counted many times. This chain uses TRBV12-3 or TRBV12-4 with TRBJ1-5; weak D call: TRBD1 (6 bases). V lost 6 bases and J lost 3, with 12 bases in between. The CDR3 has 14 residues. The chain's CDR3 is CASSKDSPNQPQHF. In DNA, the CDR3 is TGTGCCAGCAGCAAGGACAGCCCCAATCAGCCCCAGCATTTT.

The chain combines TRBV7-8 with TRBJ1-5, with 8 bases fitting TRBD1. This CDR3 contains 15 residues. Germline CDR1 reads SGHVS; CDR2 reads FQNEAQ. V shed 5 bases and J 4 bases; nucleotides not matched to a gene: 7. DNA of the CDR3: TGTGCCAGCAGCCCGCCGGACAGGGATAATCAGCCCCAGCATTTT. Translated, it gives CASSPPDRDNQPQHF. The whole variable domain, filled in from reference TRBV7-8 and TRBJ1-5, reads GAGVSQSPRYKVAKRGQDVALRCDPISGHVSLFWYQQALGQGPEFLTYFQNEAQLDKSGLPSDRFFAERPEGSVSTLKIQRTQQEDSAVYLCASSPPDRDNQPQHFGDGTRLSIL.

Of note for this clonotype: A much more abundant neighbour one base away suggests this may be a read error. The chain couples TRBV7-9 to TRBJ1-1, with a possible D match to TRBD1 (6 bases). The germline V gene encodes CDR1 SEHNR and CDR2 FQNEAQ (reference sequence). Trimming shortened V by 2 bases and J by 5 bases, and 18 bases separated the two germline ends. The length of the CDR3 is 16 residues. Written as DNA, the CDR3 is TGTGCCAGCAGCTTACCCGCAGGGACATTTAGGACTGAAGCTTTCTTT. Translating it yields CASSLPAGTFRTEAFF.

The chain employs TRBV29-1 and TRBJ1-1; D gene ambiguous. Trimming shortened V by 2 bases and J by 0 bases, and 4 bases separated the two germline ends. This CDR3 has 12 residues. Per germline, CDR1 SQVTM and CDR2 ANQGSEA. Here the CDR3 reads CSVEPLNTEAFF. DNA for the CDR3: TGCAGCGTTGAACCACTGAACACTGAAGCTTTCTTT. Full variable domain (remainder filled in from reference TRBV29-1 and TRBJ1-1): SAVISQKPSRDICQRGTSLTIQCQVDSQVTMMFWYRQQPGQSLTLIATANQGSEATYESGFVIDKFPISRPNLTFSTLTVSNMSPEDSSIYLCSVEPLNTEAFFGQGTRLTVV.

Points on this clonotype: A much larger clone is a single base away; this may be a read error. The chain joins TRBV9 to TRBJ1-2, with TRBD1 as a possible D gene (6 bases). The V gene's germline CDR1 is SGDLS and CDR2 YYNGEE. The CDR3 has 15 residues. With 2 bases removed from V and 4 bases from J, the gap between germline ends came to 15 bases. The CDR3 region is CASSVGDTGLYGYTF. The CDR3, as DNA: TGTGCCAGCAGCGTTGGGGACACAGGGCTCTATGGCTACACCTTC.

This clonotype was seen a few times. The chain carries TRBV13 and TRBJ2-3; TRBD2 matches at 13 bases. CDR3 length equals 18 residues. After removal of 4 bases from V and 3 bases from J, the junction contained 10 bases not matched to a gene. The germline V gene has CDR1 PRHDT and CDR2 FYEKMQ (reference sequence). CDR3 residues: CASSSQFGTSGETDTQYF. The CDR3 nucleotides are TGTGCCAGCAGCTCTCAATTTGGGACTAGCGGGGAGACAGATACGCAGTATTTT. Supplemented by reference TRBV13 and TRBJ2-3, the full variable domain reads AAGVIQSPRHLIKEKRETATLKCYPIPRHDTVYWYQQGPGQDPQFLISFYEKMQSDKGSIPDRFSAQQFSDYHSELNMSSLELGDSALYFCASSSQFGTSGETDTQYFGPGTRLTVL.

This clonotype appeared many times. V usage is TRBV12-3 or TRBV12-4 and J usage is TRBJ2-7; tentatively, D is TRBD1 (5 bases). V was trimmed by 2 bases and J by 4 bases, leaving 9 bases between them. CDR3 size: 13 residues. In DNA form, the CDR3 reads TGTGCCAGCAGTTTATCCCCAGGGTACGAGCAGTACTTC. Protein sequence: CASSLSPGYEQYF.

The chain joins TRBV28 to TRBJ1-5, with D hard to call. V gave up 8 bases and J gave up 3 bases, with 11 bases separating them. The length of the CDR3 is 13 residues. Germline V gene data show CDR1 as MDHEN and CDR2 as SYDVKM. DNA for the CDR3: TGTGCCAGCTCGGGAAGCCTCAATCAGCCCCAGCATTTT. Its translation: CASSGSLNQPQHF. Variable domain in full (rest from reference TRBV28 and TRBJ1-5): DVKVTQSSRYLVKRTGEKVFLECVQDMDHENMFWYRQDPGLGLRLIYFSYDVKMKEKGDIPEGYSVSREKKERFSLILESASTNQTSMYLCASSGSLNQPQHFGDGTRLSIL.

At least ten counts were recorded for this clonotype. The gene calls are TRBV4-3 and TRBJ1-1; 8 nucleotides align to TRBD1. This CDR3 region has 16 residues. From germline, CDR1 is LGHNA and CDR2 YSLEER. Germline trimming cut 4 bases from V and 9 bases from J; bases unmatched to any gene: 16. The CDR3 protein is CASSLGTGRLNRQAFF. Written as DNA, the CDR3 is TGCGCCAGCAGCCTGGGGACAGGACGCCTAAACCGCCAAGCTTTCTTT.

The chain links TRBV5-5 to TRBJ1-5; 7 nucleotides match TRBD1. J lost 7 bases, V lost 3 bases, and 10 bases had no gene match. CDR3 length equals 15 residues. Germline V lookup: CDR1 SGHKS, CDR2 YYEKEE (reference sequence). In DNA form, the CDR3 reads TGTGCCAGCAGCTCCGGGGACAGAGTAGGCCAGCCCCAGCATTTT. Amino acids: CASSSGDRVGQPQHF.

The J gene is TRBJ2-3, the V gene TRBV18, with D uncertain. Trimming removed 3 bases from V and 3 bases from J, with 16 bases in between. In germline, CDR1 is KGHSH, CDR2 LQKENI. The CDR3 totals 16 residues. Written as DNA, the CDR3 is TGTGCCAGCTCACCCCGGACGGGTTTGAGGACAGATACGCAGTATTTT. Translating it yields CASSPRTGLRTDTQYF.

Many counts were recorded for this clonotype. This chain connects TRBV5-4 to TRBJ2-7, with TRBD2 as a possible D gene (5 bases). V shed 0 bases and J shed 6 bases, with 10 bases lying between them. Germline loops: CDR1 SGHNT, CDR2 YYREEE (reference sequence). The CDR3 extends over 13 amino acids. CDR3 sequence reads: CASSLGAGGEQYF. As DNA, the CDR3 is TGTGCCAGCAGCTTGGGGGCAGGAGGCGAGCAGTACTTC.

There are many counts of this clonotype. CDR3 amino acids: CASSISSSSYEQYF. CDR3 DNA sequence: TGTGCCAGTAGTATCTCGTCCAGCTCCTACGAGCAGTACTTC. The V gene is TRBV19, the J gene TRBJ2-7; unclear D gene. The germline V gene encodes CDR1 LNHDA and CDR2 SQIVND (reference sequence). This CDR3 spans 14 amino acids. V lost 3 bases and J 0 bases, leaving 9 bases between the germline ends.

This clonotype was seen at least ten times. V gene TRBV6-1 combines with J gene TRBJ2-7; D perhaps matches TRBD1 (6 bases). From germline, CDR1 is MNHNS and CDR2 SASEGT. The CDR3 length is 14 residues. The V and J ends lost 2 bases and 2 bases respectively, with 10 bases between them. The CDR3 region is CASSEYRATYEQYF. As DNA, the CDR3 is TGTGCCAGCAGTGAATACAGGGCAACCTACGAGCAGTACTTC.

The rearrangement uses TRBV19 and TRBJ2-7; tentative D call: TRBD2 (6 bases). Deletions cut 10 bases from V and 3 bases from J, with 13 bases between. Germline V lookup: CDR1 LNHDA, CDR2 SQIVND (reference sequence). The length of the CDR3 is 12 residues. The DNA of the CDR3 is TGTGCCACCGGACGGGAGAACTACGAGCAGTACTTC. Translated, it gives CATGRENYEQYF.

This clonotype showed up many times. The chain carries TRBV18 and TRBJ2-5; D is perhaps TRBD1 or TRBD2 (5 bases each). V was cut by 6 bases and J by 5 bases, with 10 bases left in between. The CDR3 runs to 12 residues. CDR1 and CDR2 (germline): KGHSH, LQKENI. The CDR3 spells CASSMGDETQYF. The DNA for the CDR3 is TGTGCCAGCTCCATGGGGGATGAGACCCAGTACTTC. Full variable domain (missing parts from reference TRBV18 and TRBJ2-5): NAGVMQNPRHLVRRRGQEARLRCSPMKGHSHVYWYRQLPEEGLKFMVYLQKENIIDESGMPKERFSAEFPKEGPSILRIQQVVRGDSAAYFCASSMGDETQYFGPGTRLLVL.